Presented here are 32 T cell receptor beta chains from one specimen sequenced in a study of T cell repertoires in cytomegalovirus infection. Using its own MiXCR run on the reads, TCRdb lists one record per CDR3 protein. The sample holds around 900,000 distinct CDR3 sequences, 31% seen once. The antigens these receptors bind are not known. The sample was cultured CD8+ T cells from PBMCs, taken from culture after CMV antigen stimulation. The origin of the receptors is a human donor in good health (CMV status not recorded). Some clones in this sample may be carry-over from other donors' samples.

This clonotype was observed many times. The rearrangement joins TRBV7-2 to TRBJ2-2; possibly TRBD2 for D (6 bases). The V end was cut by 5 bases, the J end by 2 bases, with 9 bases between. Germline V lookup: CDR1 SGHTA, CDR2 FQGNSA. The CDR3 consists of 14 residues. CDR3 residues: CASSRDSNTGELFF. The CDR3 nucleotides read TGTGCCAGCAGCCGGGACTCTAACACCGGGGAGCTGTTTTTT.

Only a few counts were recorded for this clonotype. V gene TRBV6-1 combines with J gene TRBJ2-5, with TRBD2 matching 8 bases. Germline CDR1 MNHNS, CDR2 SASEGT. This CDR3 has 16 amino acids. With V trimmed by 2 bases and J by 5 bases, 10 bases remained unmatched. DNA of the CDR3: TGTGCCAGCAGTGAAAGGGTTAGCGGGGAGGAGGAGACCCAGTACTTC. As protein: CASSERVSGEEETQYF.

On this clonotype: The junction shows a germline mismatch at one end, possibly a read error. This chain uses TRBV27 with TRBJ1-1, with TRBD1 as a possible D gene (6 bases). The length of the CDR3 is 15 residues. The germline V gene encodes CDR1 MNHEY and CDR2 SMNVEV (reference sequence). The CDR3 nucleotides read TGTGTCAGCAGTTTGGGGGGGCAGGGGTTCACTGAAGCTTTCTTT. The encoded protein is CVSSLGGQGFTEAFF.

The table lists this clonotype with a few counts. V is TRBV12-3 or TRBV12-4 and J is TRBJ1-1; D remains unclear. CDR3 length equals 14 residues. V was clipped by 3 bases and J by 5 bases, with 13 bases between them. CDR3 in DNA: TGTGCCAGCAGTTTTACGGAAAGACAAACTGAAGCTTTCTTT. Translating gives CASSFTERQTEAFF.

The CDR3 region has the DNA TGTGCCGGCCCGGGACAGTTCGAAGAGACCCAGTACTTC. It encodes CAGPGQFEETQYF. This rearrangement joins TRBV6-1 to TRBJ2-5; 7 nucleotides align to TRBD1. Germline CDR1 is MNHNS and CDR2 is SASEGT. J was trimmed by 3 bases and V by 11 bases; bases with no gene match: 9. The CDR3 sequence is 13 residues long.

This rearrangement joins TRBV15 to TRBJ1-2; no clear D. Trimming removed 1 base at V and 8 bases at J, with 17 bases between. Germline CDR1 is LNHNV and CDR2 is YYDKDF (reference sequence). The CDR3 has 15 residues. The CDR3 sequence: CATSRAPDASEGYTF. In DNA, the CDR3 is TGTGCCACCAGCAGAGCCCCGGATGCCTCCGAGGGCTACACCTTC.

The chain uses TRBV28 and TRBJ2-4; 8 nucleotides align to TRBD1. The length of the CDR3 is 15 residues. The trim removed 6 bases at V and 7 bases at J, leaving 11 bases unmatched. Germline V gives CDR1 MDHEN, CDR2 SYDVKM. For the CDR3, the DNA is TGTGCCAGCAGCACAGGACAGGGCCCAACGAACATTCAGTACTTC. Translation gives CASSTGQGPTNIQYF.

Written as DNA, the CDR3 is TGTGCCAGCAGCCCGCCTTGGGGGGACAATGAGCAGTTCTTC. Protein: CASSPPWGDNEQFF. The chain combines TRBV7-9 with TRBJ2-1, with D possibly TRBD2 on 6 matching bases. V was shortened by 5 bases and J by 5 bases, with 13 bases between the two germline ends. The CDR3 loop spans 14 amino acids. CDR1 and CDR2 from the germline V gene are SEHNR and FQNEAQ (reference sequence).

This chain links TRBV7-9 with TRBJ1-2; 7 nucleotides line up with TRBD1. This CDR3 region has 15 residues. J lost 0 bases, V lost 3 bases, and 4 bases had no gene match. CDR1 is SEHNR, CDR2 FQNEAQ, per germline (reference sequence). The CDR3 spells CASSFTGVANYGYTF. DNA for the CDR3: TGTGCCAGCAGCTTCACAGGGGTGGCTAACTATGGCTACACCTTC. Full variable domain (outside the CDR3, taken from reference TRBV7-9 and TRBJ1-2): DTGVSQNPRHKITKRGQNVTFRCDPISEHNRLYWYRQTLGQGPEFLTYFQNEAQLEKSRLLSDRFSAERPKGSFSTLEIQRTEQGDSAMYLCASSFTGVANYGYTFGSGTRLTVV.

This clonotype was detected ten times or more. V usage is TRBV7-9 and J usage is TRBJ2-7; D is perhaps TRBD1 (6 bases). The V and J ends lost 8 bases and 0 bases respectively, with 11 bases between them. This CDR3 region has 13 residues. In germline, CDR1 is SEHNR, CDR2 FQNEAQ (reference sequence). The chain's CDR3 is CASQSGDSYEQYV. In DNA, the CDR3 is TGTGCCAGCCAATCAGGGGACTCCTACGAGCAGTACGTC.

V usage is TRBV7-9 and J usage is TRBJ2-7; the match to TRBD1 covers 9 bases. From germline, CDR1 is SEHNR and CDR2 FQNEAQ (reference sequence). The CDR3 consists of 14 residues. V was clipped by 8 bases and J by 0 bases; unmatched bases: 5. The CDR3: CASASTGGSYEQYV. The CDR3 region has the DNA TGTGCCAGCGCTTCGACAGGGGGCTCCTACGAGCAGTACGTC.

The CDR3 region has the DNA TGTGCCAGCAGCCAACACCCGGACAGCTACGAGCAGTACGTC. Translating it yields CASSQHPDSYEQYV. This rearrangement joins TRBV4-2 to TRBJ2-7; weak D call: TRBD1 (6 bases). The CDR3 totals 14 residues. V was clipped by 2 bases and J by 3 bases, with 11 bases between them. Germline values: CDR1 LGHNA, CDR2 YNFKEQ.

This clonotype occurred a few times. The V call is TRBV27, the J call TRBJ2-7; D gene ambiguous. Trimming shortened V by 2 bases and J by 10 bases, and 9 bases separated the two germline ends. Per germline, CDR1 MNHEY and CDR2 SMNVEV (reference sequence). The CDR3 is 11 residues long. The CDR3 reads CASSLGPFQYF. The CDR3 coding sequence is TGTGCCAGCAGTTTAGGGCCCTTTCAGTACTTC.

This clonotype came up many times. The V call is TRBV27, the J call TRBJ1-1, with D perhaps matching TRBD1 (5 bases). The V and J ends lost 5 bases and 0 bases respectively, with 19 bases between them. The CDR3 sequence is 17 residues long. Germline V gives CDR1 MNHEY, CDR2 SMNVEV (reference sequence). The CDR3 DNA reads as TGTGCCAGCAGTAAGTTGGGGACCGGACATATGAACACTGAAGCTTTCTTT. The encoded protein is CASSKLGTGHMNTEAFF.

This clonotype turned up a few times. The J gene is TRBJ2-2, the V gene TRBV3-1; D might be TRBD1 (6 bases). The CDR3 covers 15 residues. Germline V lookup: CDR1 LGHDT, CDR2 YNNKEL (reference sequence). Trimming shortened V by 3 bases and J by 4 bases, and 12 bases separated the two germline ends. This chain's CDR3 is CASSHTGHGTGELFF. The CDR3 coding sequence is TGTGCCAGCAGCCATACAGGGCACGGCACCGGGGAGCTGTTTTTT.

In its sample, this clonotype was seen once. This chain uses TRBV28 with TRBJ2-5; D is unclear. CDR1 MDHEN and CDR2 SYDVKM come from the germline V gene. The CDR3 spans 14 residues. V was cut by 6 bases and J by 0 bases, with 11 bases left in between. DNA of the CDR3: TGTGCCAGCAGGACTCGACCGCACCAAGAGACCCAGTACTTC. Its protein product is CASRTRPHQETQYF.

J is TRBJ2-7 and V is TRBV28, with D perhaps matching TRBD1 or TRBD2 (6 bases each). Trimming pared 2 bases from V and 4 bases from J, leaving 24 bases between. CDR1 MDHEN and CDR2 SYDVKM come from the germline V gene. The CDR3 contains 18 residues. The DNA for the CDR3 is TGTGCCAGCAGTTTAGAGGTCATGTGGGGGGCCTTGCATTACGAGCAGTACGTC. Amino acids: CASSLEVMWGALHYEQYV.

This chain's CDR3 is CASSPGLAGTFTGELFF. The CDR3 nucleotides read TGTGCCAGCAGCCCGGGACTAGCGGGGACTTTCACCGGGGAGCTGTTTTTT. J is TRBJ2-2 and V is TRBV7-2, with 13 bases that match TRBD2. Germline values: CDR1 SGHTA, CDR2 FQGNSA. Trimming removed 5 bases from V and 4 bases from J; junction bases left unmatched: 7. CDR3 length equals 17 residues.

The gene calls are TRBV7-3 and TRBJ2-3; TRBD2 matches 11 bases. V lost 5 bases to trimming and J lost 7 bases; unmatched junction nucleotides: 14. CDR1 and CDR2 from the germline V gene are SGHTA and FQGTGA. The CDR3 covers 17 residues. The CDR3 here is CASSLNPGLAVGNTQYF. Written as DNA, the CDR3 is TGTGCCAGCAGCCTCAACCCGGGACTAGCGGTAGGAAATACGCAGTATTTT.

This clonotype was seen a few times. CDR3 sequence: CASSPYYVDLKDYGYTF. The CDR3 nucleotides read TGTGCCAGCAGCCCCTACTACGTTGATTTAAAGGACTATGGCTACACCTTC. V is TRBV5-6 and J is TRBJ1-2; D is undetermined. The germline gives CDR1 SGHDT, CDR2 YYEEEE. The CDR3 extends over 17 amino acids. V lost 4 bases, J lost 3 bases, and 22 bases lay in between.

The chain combines TRBV11-3 with TRBJ2-7, with D perhaps assigned TRBD1 or TRBD2 (5 bases each). In germline, CDR1 is SGHNT, CDR2 YENEEA. V was trimmed by 7 bases and J by 4 bases, leaving 20 bases between them. There are 15 residues in the CDR3. CDR3 sequence reads: CASIVVRDETYEQYV. In nucleotides, the CDR3 is TGTGCCAGCATAGTAGTCCGGGACGAAACTTACGAGCAGTACGTC.

This clonotype showed up just a few times. V gene TRBV15 combines with J gene TRBJ2-3; possibly TRBD2 for D (5 bases). Germline lookup yields CDR1 LNHNV and CDR2 YYDKDF (reference sequence). Trimming removed 0 bases from V and 0 bases from J, with 7 bases in between. The CDR3 sequence is 15 residues long. CDR3 amino acids: CATSRERGSTDTQYF. CDR3 in DNA: TGTGCCACCAGCAGAGAACGGGGAAGCACAGATACGCAGTATTTT. Full variable domain (rest looked up from reference TRBV15 and TRBJ2-3): DAMVIQNPRYQVTQFGKPVTLSCSQTLNHNVMYWYQQKSSQAPKLLFHYYDKDFNNEADTPDNFQSRRPNTSFCFLDIRSPGLGDTAMYLCATSRERGSTDTQYFGPGTRLTVL.

This clonotype came up once. The chain employs TRBV7-2 and TRBJ2-1, with 7 positions matching TRBD2. CDR1 and CDR2 (germline): SGHTA, FQGNSA. This CDR3 spans 16 amino acids. V lost 0 bases to trimming and J lost 2 bases; unmatched junction nucleotides: 4. The CDR3 here is CASSLAWGGAYNEQFF. CDR3 nucleotides: TGTGCCAGCAGCTTAGCGTGGGGGGGAGCCTACAATGAGCAGTTCTTC.

The chain combines TRBV19 with TRBJ2-1; possibly TRBD2 for D (6 bases). V dropped 3 bases and J dropped 2 bases, with 8 bases sitting between them. The CDR3 consists of 14 residues. Germline V gene sequence: CDR1 LNHDA, CDR2 SQIVND (reference sequence). The CDR3 here is CASSMPGAYNEQFF. In nucleotides, the CDR3 is TGTGCCAGTAGTATGCCGGGGGCCTACAATGAGCAGTTCTTC.

Here the CDR3 reads CASQPLDIQYF. The CDR3 nucleotides read TGTGCCAGCCAACCTTTGGACATTCAGTACTTC. The chain uses TRBV7-9 and TRBJ2-4, with D hard to call. The CDR3 sequence is 11 residues long. Germline V gene lookup returns CDR1 SEHNR and CDR2 FQNEAQ (reference sequence). With 8 bases removed from V and 8 bases from J, the gap between germline ends came to 10 bases. Using reference TRBV7-9 and TRBJ2-4 for the parts outside the CDR3, the full variable domain is DTGVSQNPRHKITKRGQNVTFRCDPISEHNRLYWYRQTLGQGPEFLTYFQNEAQLEKSRLLSDRFSAERPKGSFSTLEIQRTEQGDSAMYLCASQPLDIQYFGAGTRLSVL.

This clonotype was seen only a few times. The CDR3 sequence is CASSPLLTLNTEAFF. CDR3 bases: TGCGCCAGCAGCCCCCTTTTGACACTGAACACTGAAGCTTTCTTT. The rearrangement joins TRBV4-1 to TRBJ1-1; no reliable D call. The V end was cut by 4 bases, the J end by 0 bases, with 12 bases between. The CDR3 runs 15 residues. Germline CDR1 is MGHRA and CDR2 is YSYEKL.

This clonotype came up a few times. The chain has TRBV15 and TRBJ1-1; no clear D. The V end lost 3 bases, the J end lost 1 base, and 6 bases lay between the germline ends. Per germline, CDR1 LNHNV and CDR2 YYDKDF (reference sequence). This CDR3 has 13 residues. CDR3 loop: CATSRNRNTEAFF. As DNA, the CDR3 is TGTGCCACCAGCAGGAACAGGAACACTGAAGCTTTCTTT.

The rearrangement joins TRBV27 to TRBJ1-2; D is perhaps TRBD1 (5 bases). The V and J ends lost 8 bases and 8 bases respectively, with 24 bases between them. Per the germline V gene, CDR1 is MNHEY and CDR2 is SMNVEV (reference sequence). This CDR3 spans 15 amino acids. The CDR3 is CASCSTLGPPWGYTF. CDR3 coding DNA: TGTGCCAGCTGTTCGACCCTGGGACCCCCTTGGGGCTACACCTTC.

This rearrangement joins TRBV5-8 to TRBJ2-1, with D tentatively TRBD1 (5 bases). The germline V and J ends were trimmed by 2 bases and 6 bases, with 12 bases remaining between them. Germline CDR1 is SGHTS and CDR2 is YDEGEE. This CDR3 comprises 14 residues. The CDR3 nucleotides are TGTGCCAGCAGCTTCGAGGCAAGGGGCAATGAGCAGTTCTTC. It specifies CASSFEARGNEQFF.

V is TRBV28 and J is TRBJ2-2; the D gene is possibly TRBD1 (7 bases). V was cut by 8 bases and J by 1 base, with 17 bases left in between. The CDR3 is made up of 16 amino acids. CDR1 is MDHEN and CDR2 is SYDVKM in the germline V gene. CDR3 sequence (DNA): TGTGCCAGCTTGACAGGGAGGTTTTTGAACACCGGGGAGCTGTTTTTT. Its translation: CASLTGRFLNTGELFF.

The sample holds a few counts of this clonotype. V is TRBV6-2 or TRBV6-3 and J is TRBJ2-7; either TRBD1 or TRBD2 may fit D (5 bases each). From germline, CDR1 is MNHEY and CDR2 SVGEGT. The CDR3 covers 13 residues. The V gene lost 6 bases and the J gene lost 5 bases, with 14 bases spanning the gap. The CDR3 coding sequence is TGTGCCAGCAGCCTCGCTGGGGGAAACGAGCAGTACGTC. Translating gives CASSLAGGNEQYV.

This clonotype has more than one count but fewer than ten. V and J are TRBV7-2 and TRBJ2-1, with 10 bases identical to TRBD1. Germline loops: CDR1 SGHTA, CDR2 FQGNSA. The CDR3 is made up of 15 amino acids. The junction had 6 bases not matched to a gene; V was cut back by 4 bases and J by 6 bases. The CDR3 DNA reads as TGTGCCAGCAGCTACGGGACAGGGGACGTCAATGAGCAGTTCTTC. Residues: CASSYGTGDVNEQFF.